The 7 T cell receptor beta chains given below trace back to one sample, sequenced in a study of prognosis after radiotherapy for stage I lung cancer. With two-round multiplex PCR, TCR beta CDR3 sequences were amplified from genomic DNA. Primers specific to each TRBV and TRBJ gene were used in first-round PCR. TCRdb redid the calling of the multiplex PCR reads with MiXCR, one entry per CDR3 protein. The sample carries nearly 35,000 distinct CDR3 sequences, around a third recorded once. The sample in question was PBMCs, obtained before or after stereotactic body radiation therapy (not recorded which). The receptors stem from a donor over 45 with non-small cell lung cancer.

Note on this clonotype: A far larger clone differs by one base, so this is likely a read error. The rearrangement links TRBV7-8 to TRBJ2-7, with D possibly being TRBD1 (7 bases). The J call is doubtful: the DNA matches TRBJ2-5 better. The germline gives CDR1 SGHVS, CDR2 FQNEAQ. The CDR3 sequence is 16 residues long. The CDR3 nucleotides are TGTGCCAGCAGCTTAGGGGAGTCGACAGGGAGGGAGACCCAGTACTTC. It translates to CASSLGESTGRETQYF.

With regard to this clonotype: Relative to the germline gene, one junction end is altered; a read error may explain this. The rearrangement joins TRBV6-5 to TRBJ1-2; no definite D call. The CDR3 runs to 14 residues. Germline lookup yields CDR1 MNHEY and CDR2 SVGAGI. The chain's CDR3 is CAISSAQSRVGYTF. CDR3 in DNA: TGTGCCATCAGTTCGGCCCAATCCCGCGTTGGCTACACCTTC.

Comments on this clonotype: A read error is likely, as this CDR3 ends without the conserved phenylalanine or tryptophan. This chain links TRBV28 with TRBJ1-2; D ambiguous. Trimming pared 5 bases from V and 4 bases from J, leaving 8 bases between. Germline CDR1 MDHEN, CDR2 SYDVKM. This CDR3 has 12 amino acids. The CDR3 DNA sequence: TGTGCCAGCAGTCGACGGGCCTATGGCTACACCCTC. It encodes CASSRRAYGYTL.

This clonotype was observed at least ten times. The V gene is TRBV29-1, the J gene TRBJ1-1, with D uncertain. Germline assignment: CDR1 SQVTM and CDR2 ANQGSEA. CDR3 size: 15 residues. With 4 bases removed from V and 1 base from J, the gap between germline ends came to 16 bases. Written as DNA, the CDR3 is TGCAGCGTTGCGGGGAGATTTCTGCCGAACACTGAAGCTTTCTTT. Translated, it gives CSVAGRFLPNTEAFF.

A few counts support this clonotype. A much larger clonotype is one base distant, so this may be a read error. The V call is TRBV7-6, the J call TRBJ1-1; D gene ambiguous. The V end was cut by 3 bases, the J end by 0 bases, with 14 bases between. This CDR3 comprises 16 residues. Germline CDR1 SGHVS, CDR2 FNYEAQ. This CDR3 is CASSLSSVRLNTEAFF. The CDR3 bases are TGTGCCAGCAGCTTGTCGAGTGTCAGATTGAACACTGAAGCTTTCTTT.

This clonotype was observed at least ten times. The chain uses TRBV7-8 and TRBJ2-7, with D perhaps TRBD1 or TRBD2 (5 bases each). This CDR3 contains 11 residues. The germline V and J ends were trimmed by 8 bases and 6 bases, with 11 bases remaining between them. Germline V gene data show CDR1 as SGHVS and CDR2 as FQNEAQ. The CDR3 sequence: CASGTRGEQYF. CDR3 coding DNA: TGTGCCAGCGGGACCCGGGGCGAGCAGTACTTC.

This clonotype was seen ten or more times. The genes are TRBV20-1 and TRBJ2-7; D is perhaps TRBD2 (5 bases). The germline V and J ends were trimmed by 6 bases and 4 bases, with 13 bases remaining between them. The germline gives CDR1 DFQATT, CDR2 SNEGSKA (reference sequence). This CDR3 is built from 12 residues. CDR3 nucleotide sequence: TGCAGTGCCGGAAAAGAGGGTTACGAGCAGTACTTC. Translation: CSAGKEGYEQYF.